One T cell receptor (beta chain) is described in this entry. Its antigen is as yet unknown. Researchers built TCR beta libraries using quantitative 5'-RACE with molecular barcodes. One entry per CDR3 protein, called by TCRdb with MiXCR from the 5' RACE reads. This sample has about 300,000 distinct CDR3 sequences, with roughly 20% found just once. The ends lost 6 bases at V and 2 bases at J; junction bases unmatched: 4. The CDR3 covers 15 residues. The data are from a study of CD8 T cells in ankylosing spondylitis. Study results and limitations: Peripheral blood samples showed relatively rare disease-linked clones, and these clones were CD8+. Characteristic of ankylosing spondylitis blood, it appeared, was a TCR beta motif comprising roughly eight highly homologous variants. The authors reported significant enrichment of disease-linked clones in matched ankylosing spondylitis synovial fluid.

This sequence originates from a female donor with ankylosing spondylitis or in good health (not recorded which). This sequence joins TRBV12-3 or TRBV12-4 and TRBJ2-7; 13 bases fit TRBD2. Sequenced material: blood, either unsorted or a sorted T cell fraction (not recorded which). CDR3 in amino acids: CASRPGLAGTYEQYF. For the CDR3, the DNA is TGTGCCAGCAGGCCGGGACTAGCGGGAACCTACGAGCAGTACTTC.